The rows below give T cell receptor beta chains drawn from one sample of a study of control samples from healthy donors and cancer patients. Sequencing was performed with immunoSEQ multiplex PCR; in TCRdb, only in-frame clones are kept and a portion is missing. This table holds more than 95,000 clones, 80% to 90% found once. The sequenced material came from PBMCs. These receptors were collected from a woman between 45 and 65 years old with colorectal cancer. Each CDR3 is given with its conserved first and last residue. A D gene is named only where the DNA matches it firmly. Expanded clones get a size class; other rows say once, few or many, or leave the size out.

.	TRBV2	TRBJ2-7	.	TGTGCCAGCAGTGAAGCAGGCTACGAGCAGTACTTC	CASSEAGYEQYF
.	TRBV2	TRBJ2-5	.	TGTGCCAGCAGGGCAGGGAAAGAGACCCAGTACTTC	CASRAGKETQYF
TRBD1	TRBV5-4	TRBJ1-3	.	TGTGCCAGCAGCTTGGGGACAGGAGGTGGAAACACCATATATTTT	CASSLGTGGGNTIYF
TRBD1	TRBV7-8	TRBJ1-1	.	TGTGCCAGCAGCTTAACACAGGGGGCGGGCACTGAAGCTTTCTTT	CASSLTQGAGTEAFF
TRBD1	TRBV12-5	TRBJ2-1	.	TGTGCTAGTGGTTTGGGAATAACAGGGGTGATGAATGAGCAGTTCTTC	CASGLGITGVMNEQFF
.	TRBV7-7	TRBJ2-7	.	TGTGCCAGCAGCTTAAAAGTTGGCAGAGACTACGAGCAGTACTTC	CASSLKVGRDYEQYF
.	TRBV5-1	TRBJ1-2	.	TGCGCCAGCAGCCCAAGTCAAGATGGCTACACCTTC	CASSPSQDGYTF
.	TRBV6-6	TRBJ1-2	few	TGTGCCAGCAGTTACCCAGGCGAGGATGGCTACACCTTC	CASSYPGEDGYTF
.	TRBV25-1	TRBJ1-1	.	TGTGCCAGCAGTTCGGTGAGGGGAAACACTGAAGCTTTCTTT	CASSSVRGNTEAFF
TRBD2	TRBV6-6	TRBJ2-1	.	TGTGCCAGCAGTTCCGGACTAGCGGGGCAGTTCTTC	CASSSGLAGQFF
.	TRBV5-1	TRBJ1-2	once	TGCGCCAGCAGCTTACGGGACTATGGCTACACCTTC	CASSLRDYGYTF
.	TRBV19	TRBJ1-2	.	TGTGCCAGTAGGGACCTATCGGGGGGAGCCTATGGCTACACCTTC	CASRDLSGGAYGYTF
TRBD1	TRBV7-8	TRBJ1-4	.	TGTGCCAGCAGCTACAGGGGTGGGAGTGAAAAACTGTTTTTT	CASSYRGGSEKLFF
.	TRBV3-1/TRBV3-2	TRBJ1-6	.	TGTGCCAGCAGCCAATCCTCGGCCCAGTTCGGTTCACCCCTCCACTTT	CASSQSSAQFGSPLHF
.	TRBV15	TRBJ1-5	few	TGTGCCACCAGCAGGGGACGCGGCAATCAGCCCCAGCATTTT	CATSRGRGNQPQHF
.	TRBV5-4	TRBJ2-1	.	TGTGCCAGCAGCTTCTCAAAATCCGGGGATTACAATGAGCAGTTCTTC	CASSFSKSGDYNEQFF
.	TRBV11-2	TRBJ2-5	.	TGTGCCAGCAGCGCCTCATGGGAAGAGACCCAGTACTTC	CASSASWEETQYF
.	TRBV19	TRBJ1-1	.	TGTGCCAGTAGTATGGGACGGAACACTGAAGCTTTCTTT	CASSMGRNTEAFF
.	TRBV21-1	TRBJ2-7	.	TGTGCCGAAGTCCTGGGATTCTGCCTCTACGAGCAGTACTTC	CAEVLGFCLYEQYF
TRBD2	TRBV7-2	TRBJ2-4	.	TGTGCCAGCAGCCACCCCGGGACTAGAGGGGACATTCAGTACTTC	CASSHPGTRGDIQYF
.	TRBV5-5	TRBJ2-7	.	TGTGCCAGCAGCCTACCAACCAGAGACTACGAGCAGTACTTC	CASSLPTRDYEQYF
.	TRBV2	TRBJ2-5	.	TGTGCCAGCATTCGGACCGAACAAGAGACCCAGTACTTC	CASIRTEQETQYF
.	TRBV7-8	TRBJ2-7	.	TGTGCCAGCAGCTTAGTTTCCAGGGGACACTACGAGCAGTACTTC	CASSLVSRGHYEQYF
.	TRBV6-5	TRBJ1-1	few	TGTGCCAGCAGGGGTTGGAACACTGAAGCTTTCTTT	CASRGWNTEAFF
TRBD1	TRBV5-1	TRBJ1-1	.	TGCGCCAGCAGGAGGGACAGGGAGTTCGCTTTCTTT	CASRRDREFAFF
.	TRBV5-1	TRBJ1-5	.	TGCGCCAGCAGCATGACAGGCAATCAGCCCCAGCATTTT	CASSMTGNQPQHF
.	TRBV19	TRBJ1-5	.	TGTGCCAGTAGTATTCAGGGTTCAGGCAATCAGCCCCAGCATTTT	CASSIQGSGNQPQHF
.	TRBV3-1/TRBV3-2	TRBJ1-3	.	TGTGCCAGCAGCCTTGAAGGGGTGACAGGAAACACCATATATTTT	CASSLEGVTGNTIYF
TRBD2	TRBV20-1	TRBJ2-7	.	TGCAGTGCTAGTCGCCCTAGCGGCACCTACGAGCAGTACTTC	CSASRPSGTYEQYF
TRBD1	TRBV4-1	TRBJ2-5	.	TGCGCCAGCAGCCATCATGCCGGACAGGCCCAAGAGACCCAGTACTTC	CASSHHAGQAQETQYF
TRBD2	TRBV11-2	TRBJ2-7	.	TGTGCCAGCAGCTCCCCGACTAGCGGGGGCTACGAGCAGTACTTC	CASSSPTSGGYEQYF
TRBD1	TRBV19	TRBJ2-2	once	TGTGCCAGTAGTCCCGGGACAGGGAATCGGGGAACCGGGGAGCTGTTTTTT	CASSPGTGNRGTGELFF
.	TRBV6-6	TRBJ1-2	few	TGTGCCAGCAGTTACGAGGAGTATAGAGGCTACACCTTC	CASSYEEYRGYTF
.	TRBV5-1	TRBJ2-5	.	TGCGCCAGCAGCCCGTTGGGGTCCGGACAAGAGACCCAGTACTTC	CASSPLGSGQETQYF
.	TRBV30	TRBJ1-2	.	TGTGCTTGTAAGGGGGGTGGCTATGGCTACACCTTC	CACKGGGYGYTF
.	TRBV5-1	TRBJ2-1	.	TGCGCCAGCATATCGGGACGCCACAATGAGCAGTTCTTC	CASISGRHNEQFF
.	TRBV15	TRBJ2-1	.	TGTGCCACCAGCAGAGACCGATACGAGGGGGAGGGCCTAGGCAATGAGCAGTTCTTC	CATSRDRYEGEGLGNEQFF
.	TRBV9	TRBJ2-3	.	TGTGCCAGCAGCTCAAAGTTCCGCGACAGACCCAACCCTGTTAGTAGAAGCACAGATACGCAGTATTTT	CASSSKFRDRPNPVSRSTDTQYF
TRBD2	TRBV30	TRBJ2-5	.	TGTGCCTGGGCAGCGGGGGAGACCCAGTACTTC	CAWAAGETQYF
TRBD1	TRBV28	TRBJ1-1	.	TGTGCCAGCAGTCGTCAGGGGGCCTCGAAAATGAACACTGAAGCTTTCTTT	CASSRQGASKMNTEAFF
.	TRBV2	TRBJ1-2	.	TGTGCCAGCAGGTCTACACAGAGGAGGAACTATGGCTACACCTTC	CASRSTQRRNYGYTF
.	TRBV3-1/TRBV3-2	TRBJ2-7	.	TGTGCCAGCAGCCAAGAAGGCCGGGGCGAGCAGTACTTC	CASSQEGRGEQYF
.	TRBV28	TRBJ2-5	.	TGTGCCAGCAGTTCCCCTCCGCTAGGGTTGGTGGAGACCCAGTACTTC	CASSSPPLGLVETQYF
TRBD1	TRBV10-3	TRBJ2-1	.	TGTGCCATCAGTGAGTCGATCGCCACAGGGGTTAACAATGAGCAGTTCTTC	CAISESIATGVNNEQFF
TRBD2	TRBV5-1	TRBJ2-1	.	TGCGCCAGCGAGCGGGGGGGCAACGATGAGCAGTTCTTC	CASERGGNDEQFF
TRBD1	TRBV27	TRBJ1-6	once	TGTGCCAGCAGTTTAATTTCAGGGGGGGGTTCACCCCTCCACTTT	CASSLISGGGSPLHF
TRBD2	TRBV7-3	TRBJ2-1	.	TGTGCCAGCAGCTTAACTAGCGGGGATTACAATGAGCAGTTCTTC	CASSLTSGDYNEQFF
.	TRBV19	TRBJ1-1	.	TGTGCCAGTGTGATCGGAGGGGATGGAACTGAAGCTTTCTTT	CASVIGGDGTEAFF
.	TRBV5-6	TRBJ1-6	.	TGTGCCAGCAGCTTGGCAGGGTTCGATTCACCCCTCCACTTT	CASSLAGFDSPLHF
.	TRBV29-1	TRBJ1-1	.	TGCAGCGTCGCTGGTTTTGGGACTGAAGCTTTCTTT	CSVAGFGTEAFF
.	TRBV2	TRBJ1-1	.	TGTGCCAGCAGTGAAATAGCGATGAACACTGAAGCTTTCTTT	CASSEIAMNTEAFF
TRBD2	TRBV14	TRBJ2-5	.	TGTGCCAGCAGCCCTGCGGGAGGGGCAAAGACCCAGTACTTC	CASSPAGGAKTQYF
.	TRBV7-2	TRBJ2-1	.	TGTGCCAGCAGCTCGCTTGGCCCGTACTCCTACAATGAGCAGTTCTTC	CASSSLGPYSYNEQFF